A single sample is the source of the 2 T cell receptor beta chains below, sequenced in a study of shared T cell receptors in the human thymus. The assay was immunoSEQ multiplex PCR, and TCRdb's table has in-frame clones only and misses some. The sample has some 400,000 clones, roughly 94% seen once. The sequenced sample was thymocytes. The source is a human donor.

The chain couples TRBV19 to TRBJ1-5; D remains ambiguous. The CDR3 consists of 16 residues. Trimming removed 4 bases at V and 5 bases at J, with 18 bases between. Germline V CDR1 and CDR2: LNHDA, SQIVND (reference sequence). CDR3 nucleotide sequence: TGTGCCAGTAGTACCGTGGGCCTTCGGCTCCATCAGCCCCAGCATTTT. Translated, it gives CASSTVGLRLHQPQHF.

About this clone: No conserved phenylalanine or tryptophan is present at the end of the CDR3, so a read error is the likely explanation. No DNA is shown, since the ends of the CDR3 on it are uncertain; the CDR3 is the one TCRdb lists. The rearrangement joins TRBV15 to TRBJ2-7; TRBD1, the table's D call, was not compared with the DNA. The CDR3 has 8 residues if both end residues are counted. Germline values: CDR1 LNHNV, CDR2 YYDKDF (reference sequence). The CDR3 region is CATSRLTR.